This TCR beta chain derives from a study of blood T cell repertoires in COVID-19. Whole-study context: PBMCs, B-cell-depleted T cells, or T cells provided the cDNA or gDNA that made up the material.

This table comes from immunoSEQ multiplex PCR, and its TCRdb copy is limited to in-frame clones, with some not included. The sample gives a few hundred thousand clones, approximately 88% of which show up once; around 3.2% is in the top ten. The study drew participants aged about 18 to 95 years from 24 US areas. This clone was counted between two and nine times. Sequencing was performed on PBMCs or T cells enriched from blood (not recorded which). The origin of this receptor is a woman aged 40-49 years who had been exposed to COVID-19.

The CDR3 region has the DNA TGTGCCAGCAGTTACGCCCCCGGGACACCCTCACCCCTCCACTTT. Protein: CASSYAPGTPSPLHF. V is TRBV6-2 or TRBV6-3 and J is TRBJ1-6, with TRBD1 as a possible D gene (6 bases). Trimming took off 2 bases at V and 10 bases at J, with 15 bases between the two ends. Germline CDR1 reads MNHEY; CDR2 reads SVGEGT. The CDR3 runs to 15 residues.